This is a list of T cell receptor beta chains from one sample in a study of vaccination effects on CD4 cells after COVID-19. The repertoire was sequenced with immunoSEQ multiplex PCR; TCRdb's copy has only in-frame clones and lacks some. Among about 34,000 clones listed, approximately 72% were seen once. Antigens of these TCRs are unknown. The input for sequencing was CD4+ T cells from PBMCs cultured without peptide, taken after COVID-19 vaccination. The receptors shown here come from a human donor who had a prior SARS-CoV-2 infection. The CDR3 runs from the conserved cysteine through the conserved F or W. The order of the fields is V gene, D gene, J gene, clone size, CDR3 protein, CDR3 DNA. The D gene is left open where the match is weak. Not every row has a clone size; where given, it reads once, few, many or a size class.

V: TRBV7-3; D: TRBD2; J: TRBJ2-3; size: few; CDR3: CASSLIGSGRGTDTQYF; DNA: TGTGCCAGCAGCTTAATAGGGAGCGGGAGGGGTACAGATACGCAGTATTTT
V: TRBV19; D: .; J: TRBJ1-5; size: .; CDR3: CASSTGTAAVGPNQPQHF; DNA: TGTGCCAGTAGTACCGGGACCGCCGCCGTGGGGCCAAATCAGCCCCAGCATTTT
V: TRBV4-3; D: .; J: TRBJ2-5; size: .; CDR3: CASSQGTAQETQYF; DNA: TGCGCCAGCAGCCAAGGGACAGCACAAGAGACCCAGTACTTC
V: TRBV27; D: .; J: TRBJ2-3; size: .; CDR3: CASSTHRGRGPDTQYF; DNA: TGTGCCAGCAGTACACACCGGGGTCGGGGACCAGATACGCAGTATTTT
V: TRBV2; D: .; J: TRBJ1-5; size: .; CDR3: CASGKQSQTVQPQHF; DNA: TGTGCCAGCGGCAAACAGTCCCAGACAGTTCAGCCCCAGCATTTT
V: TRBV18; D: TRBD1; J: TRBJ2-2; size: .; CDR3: CASSTFPGQGAKDTGELFF; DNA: TGTGCCAGCTCAACATTCCCGGGACAGGGGGCTAAGGACACCGGGGAGCTGTTTTTT
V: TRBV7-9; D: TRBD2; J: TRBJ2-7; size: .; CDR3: CASSSRTSTYEQYF; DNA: TGTGCCAGCAGCTCTAGGACTAGCACCTACGAGCAGTACTTC
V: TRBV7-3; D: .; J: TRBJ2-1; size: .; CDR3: CASSLLATVGNEQFF; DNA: TGTGCCAGCAGCTTATTGGCAACCGTGGGGAATGAGCAGTTCTTC
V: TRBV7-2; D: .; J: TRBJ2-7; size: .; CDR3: CASSSRPGWSYEQYF; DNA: TGTGCCAGCAGCTCCCGGCCAGGGTGGTCCTACGAGCAGTACTTC
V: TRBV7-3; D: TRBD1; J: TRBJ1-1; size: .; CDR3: CASSLRGTGTNTEAFF; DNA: TGTGCCAGCAGCTTAAGGGGGACAGGGACCAACACTGAAGCTTTCTTT
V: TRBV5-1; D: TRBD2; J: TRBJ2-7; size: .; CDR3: CASSPGTSRHEQYF; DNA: TGCGCCAGCAGCCCCGGGACTAGCCGCCACGAGCAGTACTTC
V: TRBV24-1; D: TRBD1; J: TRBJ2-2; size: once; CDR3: CARGTDYTGELFF; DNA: TGTGCCCGAGGGACAGACTACACCGGGGAGCTGTTTTTT
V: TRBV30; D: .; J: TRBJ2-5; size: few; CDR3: CAWSVGGTGHPPQYF; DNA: TGTGCCTGGAGTGTAGGGGGGACGGGACACCCGCCACAGTACTTC
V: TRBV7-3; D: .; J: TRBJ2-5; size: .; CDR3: CASSFTGGVGETQYF; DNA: TGTGCCAGCAGCTTTACAGGGGGGGTCGGAGAGACCCAGTACTTC
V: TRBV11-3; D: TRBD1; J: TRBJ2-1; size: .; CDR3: CASSPTGERLYNEQFF; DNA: TGTGCCAGCAGCCCAACAGGGGAGCGACTGTACAATGAGCAGTTCTTC
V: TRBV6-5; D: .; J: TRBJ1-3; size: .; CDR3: CASSYSDSSGNTIYF; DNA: TGTGCCAGCAGTTACTCTGACAGCTCTGGAAACACCATATATTTT
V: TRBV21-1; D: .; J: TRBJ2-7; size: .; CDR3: CASSKVGTSGRWGYEQYF; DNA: TGTGCCAGCAGCAAAGTCGGGACTAGCGGGAGATGGGGCTACGAGCAGTACTTC
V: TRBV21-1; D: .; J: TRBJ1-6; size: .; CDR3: CASSAPGQGYSPLHF; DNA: TGTGCCAGCAGCGCTCCGGGACAGGGTTATTCACCCCTCCACTTT
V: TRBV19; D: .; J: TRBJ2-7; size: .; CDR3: CASSTQEIMDEQYF; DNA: TGTGCCAGTAGTACCCAGGAGATCATGGACGAGCAGTACTTC
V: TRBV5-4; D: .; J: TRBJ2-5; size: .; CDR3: CASSFPGTEETQYF; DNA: TGTGCCAGCAGCTTCCCCGGGACTGAAGAGACCCAGTACTTC
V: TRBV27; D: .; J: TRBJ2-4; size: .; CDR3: CASSLTGLFTIQYF; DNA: TGTGCCAGCAGTTTAACCGGGTTATTCACCATTCAGTACTTC
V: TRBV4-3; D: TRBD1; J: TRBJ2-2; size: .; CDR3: CASSQEPGQGRELFF; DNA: TGCGCCAGCAGCCAAGAACCGGGACAGGGCCGGGAGCTGTTTTTT
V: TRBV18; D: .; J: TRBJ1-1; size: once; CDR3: CASSPQAGENTEAFF; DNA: TGTGCCAGCTCACCACAAGCAGGTGAGAACACTGAAGCTTTCTTT
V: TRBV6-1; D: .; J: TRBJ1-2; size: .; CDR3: CASSVAQFWAQGYGYTF; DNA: TGTGCCAGCAGTGTTGCACAGTTTTGGGCTCAAGGCTATGGCTACACCTTC
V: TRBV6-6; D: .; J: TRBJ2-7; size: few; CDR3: CASSTRRLYEQYF; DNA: TGTGCCAGCAGTACGCGGCGGCTCTACGAGCAGTACTTC
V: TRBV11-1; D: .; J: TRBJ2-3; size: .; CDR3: CASSLSGISSTDTQYF; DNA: TGTGCCAGCAGCCTCAGCGGTATATCTAGCACAGATACGCAGTATTTT
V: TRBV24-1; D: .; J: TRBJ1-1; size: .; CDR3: CATGAAGSHGAFF; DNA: TGTGCCACCGGTGCGGCAGGCAGCCATGGAGCTTTCTTT
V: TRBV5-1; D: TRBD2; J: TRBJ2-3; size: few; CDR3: CASSLGLAASTDTQYF; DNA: TGCGCCAGCAGCTTGGGACTAGCGGCTAGCACAGATACGCAGTATTTT
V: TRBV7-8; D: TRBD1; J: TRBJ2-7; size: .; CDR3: CASSSGQAVWYEQYF; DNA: TGTGCCAGCAGCTCAGGACAGGCCGTCTGGTACGAGCAGTACTTC
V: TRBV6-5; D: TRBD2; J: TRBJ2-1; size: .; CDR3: CASIDFSGGAPFF; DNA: TGTGCCAGCATCGACTTTAGCGGGGGGGCCCCGTTCTTC
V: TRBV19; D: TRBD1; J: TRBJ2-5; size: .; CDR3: CASSRGRGLRETQYF; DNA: TGTGCCAGTAGTAGGGGCAGGGGGTTAAGGGAGACCCAGTACTTC
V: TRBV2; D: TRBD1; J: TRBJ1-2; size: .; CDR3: CASRGTGVGYTF; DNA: TGTGCCAGCAGGGGGACAGGGGTAGGCTACACCTTC
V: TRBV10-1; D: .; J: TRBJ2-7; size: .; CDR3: CASIRTAISYEQYF; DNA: TGCGCCAGCATCAGGACAGCCATCTCCTACGAGCAGTACTTC
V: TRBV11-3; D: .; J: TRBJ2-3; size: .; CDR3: CASGHLGAGWADTQYF; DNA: TGTGCCAGCGGACATTTGGGCGCGGGCTGGGCAGATACGCAGTATTTT
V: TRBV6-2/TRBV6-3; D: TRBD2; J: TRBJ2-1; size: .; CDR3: CASSPLGVGGRAANEQFF; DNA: TGTGCCAGCAGCCCCTTAGGTGTGGGCGGGAGGGCCGCCAATGAGCAGTTCTTC
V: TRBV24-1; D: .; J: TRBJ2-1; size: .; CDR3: CATSGAGATYNEQFF; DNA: TGTGCCACCAGTGGTGCAGGGGCCACCTACAATGAGCAGTTCTTC
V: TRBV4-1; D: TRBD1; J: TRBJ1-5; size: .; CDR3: CASSPRTGVRDQPQHF; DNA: TGCGCCAGCAGCCCGCGGACAGGGGTGAGAGATCAGCCCCAGCATTTT
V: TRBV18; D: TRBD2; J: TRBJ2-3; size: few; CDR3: CASSPVPSGGTDTQYF; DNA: TGTGCCAGCTCACCTGTACCTAGCGGGGGGACAGATACGCAGTATTTT
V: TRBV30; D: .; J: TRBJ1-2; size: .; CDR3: CAWSVQIVGGYTF; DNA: TGTGCCTGGAGTGTACAGATTGTAGGCGGCTACACCTTC
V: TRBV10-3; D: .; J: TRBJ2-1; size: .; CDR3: CAIRDGERYNEQFF; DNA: TGTGCCATCAGGGACGGAGAAAGATACAATGAGCAGTTCTTC
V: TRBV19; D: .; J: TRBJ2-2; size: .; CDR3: CASSMFPNTGELFF; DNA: TGTGCCAGTAGTATGTTCCCGAACACCGGGGAGCTGTTTTTT
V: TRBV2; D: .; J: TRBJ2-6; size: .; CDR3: CASSLGVPGANVLTF; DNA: TGTGCCAGCAGCCTAGGGGTCCCTGGGGCCAACGTCCTGACTTTC
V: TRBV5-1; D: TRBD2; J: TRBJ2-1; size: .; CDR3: CASSFRRGRRSGRDEQFF; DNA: TGCGCCAGCAGCTTTCGCCGGGGACGGAGGTCGGGGAGGGATGAGCAGTTCTTC
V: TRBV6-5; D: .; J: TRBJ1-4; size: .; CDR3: CASSWDAERLFF; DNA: TGTGCCAGCAGTTGGGACGCGGAGCGACTGTTTTTT
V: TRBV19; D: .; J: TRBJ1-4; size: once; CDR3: CASSGRGQNHEKLFF; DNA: TGTGCCAGTAGTGGGCGGGGTCAGAATCATGAAAAACTGTTTTTT
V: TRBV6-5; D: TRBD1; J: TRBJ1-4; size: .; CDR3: CASSQGQLEKLFF; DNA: TGTGCCAGCAGTCAGGGACAGCTTGAAAAACTGTTTTTT
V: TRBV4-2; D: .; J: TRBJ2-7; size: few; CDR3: CASSQDHGNYEQYF; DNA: TGTGCCAGCAGCCAGGACCACGGCAACTACGAGCAGTACTTC
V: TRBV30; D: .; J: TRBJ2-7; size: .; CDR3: CAWSVGGGLSYEQYF; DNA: TGTGCCTGGAGTGTAGGTGGCGGCCTCTCCTACGAGCAGTACTTC
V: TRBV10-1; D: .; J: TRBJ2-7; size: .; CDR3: CASSVLGVAYEQYF; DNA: TGCGCCAGCAGTGTGTTGGGGGTGGCCTACGAGCAGTACTTC
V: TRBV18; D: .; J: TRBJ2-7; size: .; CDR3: CASSPQAIYEQYF; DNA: TGTGCCAGCTCACCACAGGCGATCTACGAGCAGTACTTC